This is a list of T cell receptor beta chains from one sample in a study of shared T cell receptors in the human thymus. Only in-frame clones appear in the TCRdb table, and some are missing; sequencing was by immunoSEQ multiplex PCR. The table shows 630,000 or so clones, with about 90% occurring only once. These sequences were also reported in another study, on human thymus T cells.

Sequenced material: thymocytes. Receptor source: a boy under two years old with a congenital heart defect. Each CDR3 is given with its conserved first and last residue. The order of the fields is V gene, J gene, clone size, D gene, CDR3 DNA, CDR3 protein. A D gene is named only where the DNA matches it firmly. Clone sizes are given selectively: once, few, many, or a class where the clone is expanded.

TRBV27	TRBJ1-2	-	-	TGTGCCAGCAGTTCCAAGGTTCGGGATGGCTACACCTTC	CASSSKVRDGYTF
TRBV12-5	TRBJ2-1	-	TRBD1	TGTGCTAGTGGTGCAGGGACAGGGGTGGCGAGGGAATACAATGAGCAGTTCTTC	CASGAGTGVAREYNEQFF
TRBV14	TRBJ1-1	once	-	TGTGCCAGCAGCCAAGAAAAAGGGACATACATGAACACTGAAGCTTTCTTT	CASSQEKGTYMNTEAFF
TRBV5-1	TRBJ1-6	once	TRBD1	TGCGCCAGCAGCCCCGGGACAGGGGGTTCGTCACCCCTCCACTTT	CASSPGTGGSSPLHF
TRBV28	TRBJ2-7	-	-	TGTGCCAGCACCAAGAGGGGGGGAGCGGGGCAGTACTTC	CASTKRGGAGQYF
TRBV29-1	TRBJ1-4	-	-	TGCAGCGTTGTGTCCAGGGCTGGAGAAAAACTGTTTTTT	CSVVSRAGEKLFF
TRBV28	TRBJ1-1	-	-	TGTGCCAGCAGACCAACTAAACAGGGAAACACTGAAGCTTTCTTT	CASRPTKQGNTEAFF
TRBV5-6	TRBJ2-5	-	TRBD2	TGTGCCAGCAGCCCGGGACTAGCGGGACGGGGGGAGACCCAGTACTTC	CASSPGLAGRGETQYF
TRBV6-1	TRBJ2-7	-	-	TGTGCCAGCATGAAGGGTGGGGCAGGGAAATACTTC	CASMKGGAGKYF
TRBV5-5	TRBJ1-1	-	TRBD1	TGTGCCAGCAGCTCACGACAGGGAGGAACTGAAGCTTTCTTT	CASSSRQGGTEAFF
TRBV18	TRBJ2-7	-	TRBD1	TGTGCCAGCTCACGGACAGGGGAAGGATACGAGCAGTACTTC	CASSRTGEGYEQYF
TRBV4-3	TRBJ2-6	few	-	TGCGCCAGCAGCCAAGACGGCGGGGTTGTCCAGGATGGGGCCAACGTCCTGACTTTC	CASSQDGGVVQDGANVLTF
TRBV19	TRBJ2-7	-	TRBD1	TGTGCCAGTAGTAAAACCCGACAGGGGGCCTCCTACGAGCAGTACTTC	CASSKTRQGASYEQYF
TRBV4-3	TRBJ1-1	-	-	TGCGCCAGCAGCCAAGTTGGGTTTCCGGGGGACACTGAAGCTTTCTTT	CASSQVGFPGDTEAFF
TRBV30	TRBJ2-1	-	TRBD2	TGTGCCTGGGCCCGCAGAGGGGTAGCGGGGGGGCATGAGCAGTTCTTC	CAWARRGVAGGHEQFF
TRBV6-9	TRBJ2-3	-	-	TGTGCCAGTCCAGGGCAGGGGACAGATACGCAGTATTTT	CASPGQGTDTQYF
TRBV28	TRBJ1-2	-	TRBD1	TGTGCCACCAGAACAGGGGGCGGGAGCTACACCTTC	CATRTGGGSYTF
TRBV18	TRBJ1-6	few	TRBD1	TGTGCCAGCTCACCAAATTTCGGGGACAGGGAGATATCACCCCTCCACTTT	CASSPNFGDREISPLHF
TRBV10-2	TRBJ2-1	-	TRBD1	TGCGCCAGCAAGGTCGGACAGGGCGTCAATGAGCAGTTCTTC	CASKVGQGVNEQFF
TRBV5-4	TRBJ2-1	-	-	TGTGCCAGCAGCTTGGTCCGGGAATGGGGTGACAATGAGCAGTTCTTC	CASSLVREWGDNEQFF
TRBV10-3	TRBJ2-2	-	-	TGTGCCATCAGTGAGCCCCCCTTTTTGGGGACAACCGGGGAGCTGTTTTTT	CAISEPPFLGTTGELFF
TRBV27	TRBJ1-4	-	-	TGTGCCAGCAGCCCCTCGTCCAGGGCCCCTGAAAAACTGTTTTTT	CASSPSSRAPEKLFF
TRBV28	TRBJ1-5	-	-	TGTGCCAGCACCAAACCCGGGGGGTCGGATAGCAATCAGCCCCAGCATTTT	CASTKPGGSDSNQPQHF
TRBV4-3	TRBJ2-7	-	TRBD2	TGCGCCAGCAGCCAAAAGATGAAACTACGGGGTAGCGGGAGCTCCGAGCAGTACTTC	CASSQKMKLRGSGSSEQYF
TRBV4-1	TRBJ1-2	-	TRBD1	TGCGCCAGCACCGTGCGACCGGGACAGATCTACTATGGCTACACCTTC	CASTVRPGQIYYGYTF
TRBV5-1	TRBJ2-3	-	TRBD2	TGCGCCAGCAGCCAAGGACTAGCGGGAGGACAAGGGGAAAGCACAGATACGCAGTATTTT	CASSQGLAGGQGESTDTQYF
TRBV19	TRBJ2-3	once	-	TGTGCCAGTAGTATGACAGTCACAGATACGCAGTATTTT	CASSMTVTDTQYF
TRBV19	TRBJ2-7	-	TRBD1	TGTGCCAGTAGTGAAAAACAGGGGTGTAACTACGAGCAGTACTTC	CASSEKQGCNYEQYF
TRBV27	TRBJ2-7	-	TRBD2	TGTGCCAGCAGTGTAGCCGGGACTACAACCTACGAGCAGTACTTC	CASSVAGTTTYEQYF
TRBV28	TRBJ2-3	-	TRBD2	TGTGCCAGCAGTTTACTGGCGGGGGGGCTGTCAGATACGCAGTATTTT	CASSLLAGGLSDTQYF
TRBV2	TRBJ1-1	-	TRBD1	TGTGCCAGCAGCGTCCCGGGACAGGGAGTGAACACTGAAGCTTTCTTT	CASSVPGQGVNTEAFF
TRBV20-1	TRBJ2-1	-	-	TGCAGTGACATGCTAGACAATGAGCAGTTCTTC	CSDMLDNEQFF
TRBV5-8	TRBJ2-2	once	TRBD1	TGTGCCAGCAGCTTGGCCCTTTCGGACAGGGGTTCCACCGGGGAGCTGTTTTTT	CASSLALSDRGSTGELFF
TRBV4-1	TRBJ2-7	-	TRBD2	TGCGCCAGCAGCCAAGTAGGGACTAGCGGGAGGCCCAGCTCCTACGAGCAGTACTTC	CASSQVGTSGRPSSYEQYF
TRBV28	TRBJ2-2	-	-	TGTGCCAGCAAATCAGAATACACCGGGGAGCTGTTTTTT	CASKSEYTGELFF
TRBV18	TRBJ2-3	-	TRBD2	TGTGCCAGCTCACCCAGGACTAGCGGGAACCCCACAGATACGCAGTATTTT	CASSPRTSGNPTDTQYF
TRBV28	TRBJ2-2	-	-	TGTGCCAGCACCAATAGTGGGGCCACTCGCCGCACCGGGGAGCTGTTTTTT	CASTNSGATRRTGELFF
TRBV30	TRBJ2-3	-	TRBD2	TGTGCCTGGAGCGGACTAGCGGTTAGGGTTGGGGAGACAGATACGCAGTATTTT	CAWSGLAVRVGETDTQYF
TRBV29-1	TRBJ1-4	few	TRBD1	TGCAGCGTTGTCTTGGGACAGGGTAAAACAACTAATGAAAAACTGTTTTTT	CSVVLGQGKTTNEKLFF
TRBV13	TRBJ2-7	-	TRBD2	TGTGCCAGCAGCACAGGCGCCCTGGGACTAGCGGGAGACGAGCAGTACTTC	CASSTGALGLAGDEQYF
TRBV4-1	TRBJ1-2	-	TRBD1	TGCGCCAGCAGCCACGCCACAGGGGGCCGTGGCTACACCTTC	CASSHATGGRGYTF
TRBV7-2	TRBJ2-1	-	TRBD1	TGTGCCAGCAGCCGGGTGGGCAGGGGGTGGTATGAGCAGTTCTTC	CASSRVGRGWYEQFF
TRBV19	TRBJ2-7	-	TRBD1	TGTGCCAGTAGTCCACGGGACAGGGCCCCCTACGAGCAGTACTTC	CASSPRDRAPYEQYF
TRBV7-2	TRBJ2-1	once	-	TGTGCCGAAACAGGGGGGGAGGCCTACAATGAGCAGTTCTTC	CAETGGEAYNEQFF
TRBV10-3	TRBJ2-2	-	-	TGTGCCATCAGTGAACGGTTGGCGGGAGAGGGGGGGGACACCGGGGAGCTGTTTTTT	CAISERLAGEGGDTGELFF
TRBV7-7	TRBJ2-5	-	-	TGTGCCAGCAGCTCCGCAGGGGCGCAAGAGACCCAGTACTTC	CASSSAGAQETQYF
TRBV29-1	TRBJ2-7	-	TRBD2	TGCAGCGCCTGGACTAGCGGATCACACGAGCAGTACTTC	CSAWTSGSHEQYF
TRBV10-2	TRBJ2-7	once	TRBD1	TGCGCCAGCAGTGATAGGGGGCGAACCTACGAGCAGTACTTC	CASSDRGRTYEQYF
TRBV5-5	TRBJ1-4	-	TRBD1	TGTGCCAGCAGGGTGACAGGGCATGAAAAACTGTTTTTT	CASRVTGHEKLFF
TRBV14	TRBJ2-3	-	TRBD2	TGTGCCAGCAGCACCCGGACTAGCGGGAGAACAGATACGCAGTATTTT	CASSTRTSGRTDTQYF
TRBV10-1	TRBJ1-3	-	TRBD1	TGCGCCAGCAGTGAGTCCGACAGGGGAGCGGACACCATATATTTT	CASSESDRGADTIYF
TRBV28	TRBJ2-1	-	TRBD1	TGTGCCAGCAGGACGGACAGGGGGCGCGGCAATGAGCAGTTCTTC	CASRTDRGRGNEQFF
TRBV7-9	TRBJ1-5	-	-	TGTGCCAGCAGCTTAGTGGCTCCTTGGGCGCGTAGCAATCAGCCCCAGCATTTT	CASSLVAPWARSNQPQHF
TRBV10-3	TRBJ2-1	-	-	TGTGCCACCTCACCCTCTCAGGGAACTATTTACAATGAGCAGTTCTTC	CATSPSQGTIYNEQFF
TRBV4-1	TRBJ2-1	few	-	TGCGCCAGCAGCCCCCGTCCCCCGTTGCTACCGGTCTTC	CASSPRPPLLPVF
TRBV29-1	TRBJ2-5	-	-	TGCAGCGTTGGCGGCGGGGGCTTGGAGACCCAGTACTTC	CSVGGGGLETQYF
TRBV7-9	TRBJ2-5	-	-	TGTGCCAGCAGCTCCTACCAAGAGACCCAGTACTTC	CASSSYQETQYF
TRBV13	TRBJ1-6	-	TRBD1	TGTGCCAGCAGCTCTAGACAGGGAAGTGCTTCACCCCTCCACTTT	CASSSRQGSASPLHF
TRBV5-4	TRBJ2-6	-	TRBD1	TGTGCCAGCAGTACCCAATCACAGGGGGCAAGCTCTGGGGCCAACGTCCTGACTTTC	CASSTQSQGASSGANVLTF